This record looks at one T cell receptor beta chain sequence and its context. Its antigen is unknown. Within one base of it there is no much larger clone, and no base qualities were kept. The data were taken from a study of control samples from healthy donors and cancer patients (TCRdb year 2020). Libraries were made using the immunoSEQ multiplex PCR assay. Sourced from immuneACCESS, this table was stored by TCRdb with only in-frame sequences that have V and J called. A share of the clones is absent; for the studies checked, an unresolved V gene accounts for under half, and the remainder has no known explanation. The sample yields about 77,000 clones; almost 95% were counted once. Around 6% of the sample is in the top ten clones. V is pruned by 3 bases and J by 7 bases, leaving 2 bases of the junction without a gene match. From a lookup of the germline V gene (reference sequence), CDR1 and CDR2 are MNHEY and SMNVEV. The CDR3 measures 13 amino acids from cysteine to phenylalanine. Just the 39-base CDR3 DNA is kept, in frame starting at base 1.

Specimen: blood. The V and J segments used are TRBV27 and TRBJ2-2, with 7 central nucleotides matching TRBD2. The sequence derives from a woman aged 55-69 years in good health. The CDR3 corresponds to CASSLGGGGELFF. The DNA sequence is given as TGTGCCAGCAGTTTGGGGGGGGGCGGGGAGCTGTTTTTT.